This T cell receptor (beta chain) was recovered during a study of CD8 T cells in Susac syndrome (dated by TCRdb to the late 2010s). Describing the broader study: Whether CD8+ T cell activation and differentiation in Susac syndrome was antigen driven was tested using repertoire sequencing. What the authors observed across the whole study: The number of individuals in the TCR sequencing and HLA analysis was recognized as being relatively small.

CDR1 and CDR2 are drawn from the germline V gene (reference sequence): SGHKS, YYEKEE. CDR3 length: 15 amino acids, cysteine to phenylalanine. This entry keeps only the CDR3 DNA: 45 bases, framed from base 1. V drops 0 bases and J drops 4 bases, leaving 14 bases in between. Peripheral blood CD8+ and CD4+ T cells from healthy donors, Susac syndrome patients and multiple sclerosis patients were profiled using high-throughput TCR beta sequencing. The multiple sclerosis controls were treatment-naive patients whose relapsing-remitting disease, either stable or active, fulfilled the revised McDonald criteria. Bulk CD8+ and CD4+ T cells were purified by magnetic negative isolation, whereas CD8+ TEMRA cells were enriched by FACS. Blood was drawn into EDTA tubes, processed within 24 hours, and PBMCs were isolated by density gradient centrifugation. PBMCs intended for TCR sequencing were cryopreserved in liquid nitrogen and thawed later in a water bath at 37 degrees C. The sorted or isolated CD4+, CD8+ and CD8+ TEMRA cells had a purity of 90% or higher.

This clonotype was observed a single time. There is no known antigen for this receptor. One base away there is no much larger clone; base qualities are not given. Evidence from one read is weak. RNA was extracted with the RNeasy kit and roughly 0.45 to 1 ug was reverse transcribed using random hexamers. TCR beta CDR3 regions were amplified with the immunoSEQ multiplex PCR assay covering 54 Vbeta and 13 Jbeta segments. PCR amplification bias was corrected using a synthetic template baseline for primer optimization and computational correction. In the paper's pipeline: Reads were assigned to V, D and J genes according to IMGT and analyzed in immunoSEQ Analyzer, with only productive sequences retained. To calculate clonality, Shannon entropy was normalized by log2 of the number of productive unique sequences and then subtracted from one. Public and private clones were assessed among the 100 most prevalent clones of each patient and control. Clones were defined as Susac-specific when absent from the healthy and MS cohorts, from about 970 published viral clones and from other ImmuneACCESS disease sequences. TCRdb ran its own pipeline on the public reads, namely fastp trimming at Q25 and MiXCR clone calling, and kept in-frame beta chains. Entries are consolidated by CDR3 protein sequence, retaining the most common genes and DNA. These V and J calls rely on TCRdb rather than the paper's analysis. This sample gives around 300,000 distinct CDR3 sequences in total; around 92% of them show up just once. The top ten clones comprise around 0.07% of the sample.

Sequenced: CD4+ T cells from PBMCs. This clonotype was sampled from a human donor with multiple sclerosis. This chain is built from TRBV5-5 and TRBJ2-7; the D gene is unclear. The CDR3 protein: CASSLEPVANYEQYF. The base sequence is TGTGCCAGCAGCTTGGAACCGGTCGCGAATTACGAGCAGTACTTC.